This entry lists 12 T cell receptor beta chains sequenced from one sample in a study of metastatic and nonmetastatic thyroid tumors. Every patient was untreated before thyroid surgery. TCRdb called clones again from the PCR reads with MiXCR. The sample has under 35,000 clones; 35% are singletons. The material sequenced was tumor tissue. These receptors were obtained from a female donor with papillary thyroid cancer or a benign thyroid nodule (not recorded which). Some clones in this sample may be carry-over from other donors' samples.

This clone was found a few times. The chain carries TRBV28 and TRBJ2-1; 8 nucleotides align to TRBD2. V trimming: 5 bases; J trimming: 10 bases; junction bases outside the gene matches: 19. The CDR3 has 17 residues. Per the germline V gene, CDR1 is MDHEN and CDR2 is SYDVKM. The CDR3 DNA sequence: TGTGCCAGCAGTCCTTACCGGGGGGGCGGCCCCACTGTCGAGCAGTTCTTC. It specifies CASSPYRGGGPTVEQFF.

The V and J genes are TRBV20-1 and TRBJ2-7; D is perhaps TRBD2 (7 bases). V was trimmed by 6 bases and J by 3 bases, leaving 15 bases between them. The germline gives CDR1 DFQATT, CDR2 SNEGSKA (reference sequence). The CDR3 extends over 13 amino acids. In DNA form, the CDR3 reads TGCAGTGCCGGGGGGCTATACGTCTACGAGCAGTACTTC. The encoded protein is CSAGGLYVYEQYF.

V and J are TRBV7-2 and TRBJ1-5; a possible D gene is TRBD1 (6 bases). V was trimmed by 0 bases and J by 4 bases, leaving 7 bases between them. CDR3 length: 14 amino acids. The germline V gene encodes CDR1 SGHTA and CDR2 FQGNSA. In nucleotides, the CDR3 is TGTGCCAGCAGCTTAGCCCAGGGGAATCAGCCCCAGCATTTT. This sequence encodes CASSLAQGNQPQHF.

This clone appeared a few times. J is TRBJ2-7 and V is TRBV6-1; possibly TRBD1 for D (6 bases). CDR1 and CDR2 from the germline V gene are MNHNS and SASEGT. Trimming cost V 2 bases and J 7 bases, with 15 bases left between them. This CDR3 spans 14 amino acids. CDR3 protein: CASSEQGPMSEQYF. CDR3 nucleotide sequence: TGTGCCAGCAGTGAACAGGGGCCCATGTCAGAGCAGTACTTC.

This chain uses TRBV6-2 or TRBV6-3 with TRBJ2-7, with 7 bases aligning to TRBD1. The CDR3 loop spans 15 amino acids. The V gene end was trimmed by 0 bases and the J gene end by 5 bases; junction bases not matched to a gene: 7. Germline V gene sequence: CDR1 MNHEY, CDR2 SVGEGT. CDR3 nucleotide sequence: TGTGCCAGCAGTTACTCCCCCGACAGGGACCACGAGCAGTACTTC. It yields the protein CASSYSPDRDHEQYF.

CDR3 in amino acids: CASSHLLAGVFAEQYF. In DNA, the CDR3 is TGTGCCAGCAGTCATCTCCTAGCGGGAGTTTTTGCCGAGCAGTACTTC. This sequence joins TRBV27 and TRBJ2-7, with 10 bases that match TRBD2. The germline CDR1 and CDR2 sequences are MNHEY and SMNVEV (reference sequence). V was clipped by 5 bases and J by 6 bases; unmatched bases: 13. This CDR3 is built from 16 residues.

The genes are TRBV6-1 and TRBJ2-7; D may be TRBD2 (6 bases). With 6 bases removed from V and 3 bases from J, the gap between germline ends came to 9 bases. Per the germline V gene, CDR1 is MNHNS and CDR2 is SASEGT. The CDR3 sequence is 12 residues long. The CDR3 bases are TGTGCCAGCAGCTCGGGAGTCTACGAGCAGTACTTC. Residues: CASSSGVYEQYF.

By share of the sample, this clone is large. The CDR3 region has the DNA TGTGCCAGCAGTTTCATAGGAAGGGCTACCTATGGCTACACCTTC. Its translation is CASSFIGRATYGYTF. The genes are TRBV28 and TRBJ1-2; no clear D. Trimming left V 3 bases short and J 4 bases short, with 15 bases between. Germline V CDR1 and CDR2: MDHEN, SYDVKM. The CDR3 extends over 15 amino acids.

CDR3 DNA sequence: TGTGCCATCATAACCCGGAAGAGCTCTGGAAACACCATATATTTT. Protein: CAIITRKSSGNTIYF. The rearrangement joins TRBV6-1 to TRBJ1-3, with unresolved D. The germline V and J ends were trimmed by 10 bases and 0 bases, with 16 bases remaining between them. The length of the CDR3 is 15 residues. Per the germline V gene, CDR1 is MNHNS and CDR2 is SASEGT.

This chain links TRBV14 with TRBJ1-3; D unresolved. The germline gives CDR1 SGHDN, CDR2 FVKESK. The CDR3 loop spans 14 amino acids. The V and J ends lost 1 base and 0 bases respectively, with 4 bases between them. The CDR3 DNA reads as TGTGCCAGCAGCCAAGTCATCTCTGGAAACACCATATATTTT. As protein: CASSQVISGNTIYF.

The chain couples TRBV24-1 to TRBJ2-7, with 7 bases that match TRBD1. V was clipped by 9 bases and J by 2 bases; unmatched bases: 12. CDR3 size: 15 residues. Germline CDR1 and CDR2: KGHDR and SFDVKD. The CDR3 DNA is TGTGCCACCGGTATTAGGGGGCTACCACCCTACGAGCAGTACTTC. Its translation: CATGIRGLPPYEQYF.

This clone has a handful of counts. This chain connects TRBV5-1 to TRBJ2-7; a possible D gene is TRBD2 (5 bases). V dropped 4 bases and J dropped 4 bases, with 9 bases sitting between them. The germline V gene encodes CDR1 SGHRS and CDR2 YFSETQ. The CDR3 sequence is 12 residues long. The CDR3 region has the DNA TGCGCCAGCAGCGGCGCGGGTTACGAGCAGTACTTC. Its translation: CASSGAGYEQYF.